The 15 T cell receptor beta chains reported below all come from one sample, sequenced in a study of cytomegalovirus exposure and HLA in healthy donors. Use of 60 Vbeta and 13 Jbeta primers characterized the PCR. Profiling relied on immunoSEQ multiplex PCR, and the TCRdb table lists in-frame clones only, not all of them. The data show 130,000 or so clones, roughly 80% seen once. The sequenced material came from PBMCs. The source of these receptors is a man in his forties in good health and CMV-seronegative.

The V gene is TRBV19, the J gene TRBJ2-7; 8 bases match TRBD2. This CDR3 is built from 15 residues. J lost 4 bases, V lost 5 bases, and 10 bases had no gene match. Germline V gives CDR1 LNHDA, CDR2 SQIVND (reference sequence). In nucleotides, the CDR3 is TGTGCCAGTAGTTATTCCGGGGGGGCTATTTACGAGCAGTACTTC. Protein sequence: CASSYSGGAIYEQYF. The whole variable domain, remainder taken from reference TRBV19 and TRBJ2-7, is DGGITQSPKYLFRKEGQNVTLSCEQNLNHDAMYWYRQDPGQGLRLIYYSQIVNDFQKGDIAEGYSVSREKKESFPLTVTSAQKNPTAFYLCASSYSGGAIYEQYFGPGTRLTVT.

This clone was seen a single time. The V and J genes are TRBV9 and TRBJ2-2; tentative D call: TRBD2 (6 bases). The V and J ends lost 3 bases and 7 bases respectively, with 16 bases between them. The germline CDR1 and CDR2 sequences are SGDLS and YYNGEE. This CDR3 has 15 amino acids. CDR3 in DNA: TGTGCCAGCAGCGCCCAACGCGGGAAGGGCGGGGAGCTGTTTTTT. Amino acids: CASSAQRGKGGELFF.

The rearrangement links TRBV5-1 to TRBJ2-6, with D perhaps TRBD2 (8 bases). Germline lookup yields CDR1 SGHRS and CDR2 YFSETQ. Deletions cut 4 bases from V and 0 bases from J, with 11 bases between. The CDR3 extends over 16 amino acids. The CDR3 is CASSREGASGANVLTF. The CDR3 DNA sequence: TGCGCCAGCAGCCGGGAGGGGGCCTCTGGGGCCAACGTCCTGACTTTC.

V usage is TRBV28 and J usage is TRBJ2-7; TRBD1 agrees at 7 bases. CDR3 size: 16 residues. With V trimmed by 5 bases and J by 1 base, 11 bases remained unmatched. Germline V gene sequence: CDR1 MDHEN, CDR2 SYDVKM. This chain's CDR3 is CASSPPTPTGSYEQYF. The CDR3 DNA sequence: TGTGCCAGCAGTCCTCCCACCCCGACAGGGTCCTACGAGCAGTACTTC.

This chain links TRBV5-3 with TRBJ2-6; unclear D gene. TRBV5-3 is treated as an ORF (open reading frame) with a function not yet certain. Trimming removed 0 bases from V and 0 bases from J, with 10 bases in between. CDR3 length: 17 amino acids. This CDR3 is CARSLVGLFSGANVLTF. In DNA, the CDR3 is TGTGCCAGAAGCTTGGTTGGGCTTTTCTCTGGGGCCAACGTCCTGACTTTC.

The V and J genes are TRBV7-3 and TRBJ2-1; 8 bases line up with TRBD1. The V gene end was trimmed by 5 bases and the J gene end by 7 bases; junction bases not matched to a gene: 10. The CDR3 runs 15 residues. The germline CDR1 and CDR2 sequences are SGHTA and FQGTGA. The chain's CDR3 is CASSQGGQVLNEQFF. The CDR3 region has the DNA TGTGCCAGCAGCCAGGGGGGACAGGTACTGAATGAGCAGTTCTTC.

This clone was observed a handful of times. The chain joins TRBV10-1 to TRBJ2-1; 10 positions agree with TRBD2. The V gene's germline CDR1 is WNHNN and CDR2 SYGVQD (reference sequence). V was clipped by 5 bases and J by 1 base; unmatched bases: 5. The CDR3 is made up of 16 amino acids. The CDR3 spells CASSKTSGDSYNEQFF. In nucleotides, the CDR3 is TGCGCCAGCAGTAAAACTAGCGGGGATTCCTACAATGAGCAGTTCTTC.

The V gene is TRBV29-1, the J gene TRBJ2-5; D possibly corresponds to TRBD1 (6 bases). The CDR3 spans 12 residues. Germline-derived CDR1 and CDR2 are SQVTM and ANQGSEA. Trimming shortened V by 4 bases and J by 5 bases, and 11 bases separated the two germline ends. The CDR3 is CSVGKQGETQYF. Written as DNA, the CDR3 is TGCAGCGTTGGAAAGCAGGGGGAGACCCAGTACTTC.

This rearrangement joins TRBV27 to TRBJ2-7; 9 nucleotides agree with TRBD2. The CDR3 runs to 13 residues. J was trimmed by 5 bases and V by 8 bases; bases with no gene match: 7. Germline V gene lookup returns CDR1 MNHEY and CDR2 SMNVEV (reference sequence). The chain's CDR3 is CASAGGGRDEQYF. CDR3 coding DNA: TGTGCCAGCGCGGGGGGGGGCCGGGACGAGCAGTACTTC.

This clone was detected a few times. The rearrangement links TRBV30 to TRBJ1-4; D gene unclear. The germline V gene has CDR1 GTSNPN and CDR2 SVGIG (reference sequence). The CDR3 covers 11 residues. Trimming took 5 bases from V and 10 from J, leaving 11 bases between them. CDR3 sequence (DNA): TGTGCCTGGGGGCTGGGCCCAAAACTGTTTTTT. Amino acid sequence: CAWGLGPKLFF. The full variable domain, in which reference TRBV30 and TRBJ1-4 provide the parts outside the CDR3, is SQTIHQWPATLVQPVGSPLSLECTVEGTSNPNLYWYRQAAGRGLQLLFYSVGIGQISSEVPQNLSASRPQDRQFILSSKKLLLSDSGFYLCAWGLGPKLFFGSGTQLSVL.

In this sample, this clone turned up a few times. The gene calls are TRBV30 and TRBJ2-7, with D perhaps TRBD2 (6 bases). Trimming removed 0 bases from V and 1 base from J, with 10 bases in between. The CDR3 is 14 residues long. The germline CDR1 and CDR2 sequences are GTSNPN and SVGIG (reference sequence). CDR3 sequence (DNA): TGTGCCTGGAGTGTACTCGGGACTTCCTACGAGCAGTACTTC. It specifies CAWSVLGTSYEQYF.

Here the CDR3 reads CASSHGRGGAGELFF. CDR3 coding DNA: TGCGCCAGCAGCCACGGCCGGGGGGGGGCGGGGGAGCTGTTTTTT. The chain links TRBV4-1 to TRBJ2-2; 8 bases are a match to TRBD2. The V segment lost 3 bases and the J segment 8 bases; nucleotides outside the gene matches: 8. This CDR3 is built from 15 residues. In germline, CDR1 is MGHRA, CDR2 YSYEKL.

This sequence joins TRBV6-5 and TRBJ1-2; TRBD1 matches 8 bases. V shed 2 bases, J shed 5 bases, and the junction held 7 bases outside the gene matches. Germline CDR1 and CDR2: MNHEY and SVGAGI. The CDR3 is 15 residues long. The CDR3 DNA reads TGTGCCAGCAGTTACGAAGGGACAGGCTTTTATGGCTACACCTTC. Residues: CASSYEGTGFYGYTF.

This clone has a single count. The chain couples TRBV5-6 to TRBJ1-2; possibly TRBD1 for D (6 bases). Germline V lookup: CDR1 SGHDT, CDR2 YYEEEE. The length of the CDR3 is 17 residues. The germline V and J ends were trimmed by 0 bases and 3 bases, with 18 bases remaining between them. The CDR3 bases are TGTGCCAGCAGCTTGGTCCGGTTCAGGGGAGAAGACTATGGCTACACCTTC. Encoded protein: CASSLVRFRGEDYGYTF.

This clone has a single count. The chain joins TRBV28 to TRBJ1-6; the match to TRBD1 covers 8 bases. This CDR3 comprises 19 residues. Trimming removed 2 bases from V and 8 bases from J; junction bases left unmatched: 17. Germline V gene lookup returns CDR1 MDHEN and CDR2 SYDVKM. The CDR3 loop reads CASSLRFGLDRENHSPLHF. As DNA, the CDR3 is TGTGCCAGCAGTTTAAGATTTGGGTTGGACAGGGAAAATCATTCACCCCTCCACTTT.